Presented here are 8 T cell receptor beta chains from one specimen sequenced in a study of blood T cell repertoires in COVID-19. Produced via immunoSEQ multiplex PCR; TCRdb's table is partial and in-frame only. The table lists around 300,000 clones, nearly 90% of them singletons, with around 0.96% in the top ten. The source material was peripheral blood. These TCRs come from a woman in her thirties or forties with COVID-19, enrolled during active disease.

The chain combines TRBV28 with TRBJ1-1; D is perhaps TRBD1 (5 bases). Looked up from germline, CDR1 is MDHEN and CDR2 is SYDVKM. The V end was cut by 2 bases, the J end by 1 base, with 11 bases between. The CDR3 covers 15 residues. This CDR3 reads CASSLQHRGNTEAFF. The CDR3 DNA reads TGTGCCAGCAGTTTACAGCATAGGGGGAACACTGAAGCTTTCTTT.

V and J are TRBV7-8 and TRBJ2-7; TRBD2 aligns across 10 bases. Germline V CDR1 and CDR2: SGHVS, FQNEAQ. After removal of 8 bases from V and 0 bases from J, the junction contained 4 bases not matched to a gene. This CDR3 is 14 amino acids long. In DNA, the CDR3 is TGTGCCAGCGCACTAGCGGGGTCCTCCTACGAGCAGTACTTC. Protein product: CASALAGSSYEQYF.

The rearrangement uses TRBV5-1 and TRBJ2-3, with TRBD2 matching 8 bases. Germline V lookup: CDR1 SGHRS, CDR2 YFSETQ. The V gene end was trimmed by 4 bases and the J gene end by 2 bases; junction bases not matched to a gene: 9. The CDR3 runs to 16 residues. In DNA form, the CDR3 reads TGCGCCAGCAGCCTGAGAGGCGGGGGGATCACAGATACGCAGTATTTT. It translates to CASSLRGGGITDTQYF.

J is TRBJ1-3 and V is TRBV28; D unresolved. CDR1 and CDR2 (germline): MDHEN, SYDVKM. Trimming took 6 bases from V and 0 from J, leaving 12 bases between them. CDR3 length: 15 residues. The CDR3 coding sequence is TGTGCCAGCAGCGCCAGCTGGAGCTCTGGAAACACCATATATTTT. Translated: CASSASWSSGNTIYF.

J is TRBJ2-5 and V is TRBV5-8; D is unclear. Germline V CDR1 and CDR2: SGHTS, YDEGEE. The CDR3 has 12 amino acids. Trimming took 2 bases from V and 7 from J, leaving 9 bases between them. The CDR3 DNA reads TGTGCCAGCAGCTTAATTGGGCGGACCCAGTACTTC. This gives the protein CASSLIGRTQYF.

The CDR3 is CASSLTPTGVYGYTF. CDR3 DNA sequence: TGCGCCAGCAGCTTAACACCGACAGGGGTCTATGGCTACACCTTC. V and J are TRBV5-1 and TRBJ1-2, with 8 bases that match TRBD1. CDR1 is SGHRS, CDR2 YFSETQ, per germline. CDR3 length equals 15 residues. Unmatched junction bases numbered 7, after V lost 2 bases and J lost 4 bases.

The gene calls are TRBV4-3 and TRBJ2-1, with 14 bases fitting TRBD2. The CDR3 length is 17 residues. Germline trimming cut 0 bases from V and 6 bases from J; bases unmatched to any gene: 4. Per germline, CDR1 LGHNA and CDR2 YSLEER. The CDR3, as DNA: TGCGCCAGCAGCCAAGATGGGACTAGCGGGAGTGGCAATGAGCAGTTCTTC. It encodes CASSQDGTSGSGNEQFF.

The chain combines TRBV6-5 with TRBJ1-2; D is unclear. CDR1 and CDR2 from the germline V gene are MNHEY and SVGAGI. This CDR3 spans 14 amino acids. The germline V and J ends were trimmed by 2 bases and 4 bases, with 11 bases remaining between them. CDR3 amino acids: CASSYRDGGYGYTF. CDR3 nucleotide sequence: TGTGCCAGCAGTTACAGGGATGGAGGCTATGGCTACACCTTC.